The 3 T cell receptor beta chains given below trace back to one sample, sequenced in a study of shared clonotypes between healthy human individuals. TCRdb's copy holds only in-frame clones and misses some; the assay was immunoSEQ multiplex PCR. The sample contains approximately 2,000,000 clones, around 90% of which appear only once. The sample comprised naive CD4+ T cells from PBMCs. Noted subset: CD45RA+ positively selected. The receptor source for this set is a young man in good health. Some clones in this sample may be carry-over from other donors' samples.

The V and J genes are TRBV4-2 and TRBJ1-2; D gene unclear. V was shortened by 0 bases and J by 8 bases, with 7 bases between the two germline ends. Looked up from germline, CDR1 is LGHNA and CDR2 is YNFKEQ. This CDR3 has 12 residues. CDR3 protein: CASSQDHRGYTF. As DNA, the CDR3 is TGTGCCAGCAGCCAAGATCATCGGGGCTACACCTTC.

The chain links TRBV28 to TRBJ2-1; 11 bases are a match to TRBD2. This CDR3 is built from 14 residues. From germline, CDR1 is MDHEN and CDR2 SYDVKM. The trim removed 8 bases at V and 9 bases at J, leaving 9 bases unmatched. CDR3 sequence: CASGLAGGVGEQFF. The CDR3 DNA sequence: TGTGCCAGCGGGCTAGCGGGGGGAGTGGGTGAGCAGTTCTTC.

This clone was counted a single time. The chain carries TRBV4-2 and TRBJ2-2, with D possibly TRBD2 on 5 matching bases. V was pared by 6 bases and J by 4 bases, with 21 bases between. CDR1 and CDR2 from the germline V gene are LGHNA and YNFKEQ. The CDR3 sequence is 17 residues long. CDR3 nucleotide sequence: TGTGCCAGCAGAAAGTTTGATGAGGGAGCGGTCACCGGGGAGCTGTTTTTT. It specifies CASRKFDEGAVTGELFF.